This T cell receptor (beta chain) was retrieved from a study of T-cell reconstitution after alpha-beta-depleted transplantation in children. Study conclusions and caveats: Approximately two months post-transplant, alpha-beta T cells reportedly originated from several hundred expanded graft clones. Surviving recipient T cells and intrathymic progenitors accounted for some patients' high TCRbeta diversity at day 60. T-cell counts and diversity at one year following transplant were attributed mainly to newly produced T cells.

The CDR3 length is 9 residues. The V end was cut by 6 bases, the J end by 9 bases, with 8 bases between. Germline V gene lookup returns CDR1 DFQATT and CDR2 SNEGSKA (reference sequence). This clonotype has a handful of counts. Its antigen is as yet unknown. The authors prepared the TCRbeta library with unique molecular identifiers. MiXCR, applied by TCRdb to the PCR reads, yields one record per CDR3 protein. This sample has 490,000 or so distinct CDR3 sequences, with about 10% found just once. The chain carries TRBV20-1 and TRBJ1-1; D is unclear. The specimen was PBMCs, collected before TCRalphabeta/CD19-depleted stem cell transplant. The sequence was collected from a child aged 2-15 years with inherited bone marrow failure, due to receive a stem cell transplant. CDR3 protein: CSAPSQAFF. CDR3 in DNA: TGCAGTGCCCCCTCCCAAGCTTTCTTT.